The next 14 T cell receptor beta chains were all read from a single sample in a study of metastatic and nonmetastatic thyroid tumors. TCRdb reanalyzed the PCR reads via MiXCR. This table holds about 20,000 clones, around 16% found once. Patients were all untreated before their thyroid surgery. Sequenced sample: tumor tissue. The source of these receptors is a female donor with papillary thyroid cancer or a benign thyroid nodule (not recorded which). Some clones in this sample may be carry-over from other donors' samples.

As for this clone: Mismatch with germline at one junction end may stem from a read error. This chain uses TRBV7-7 with TRBJ2-7, with 8 bases aligning to TRBD2. In germline, CDR1 is SSHAT, CDR2 FNYEAQ (reference sequence). This CDR3 has 15 residues. CDR3 residues: CASSHSPGLGYEQYF. CDR3 nucleotide sequence: TGTGCTAGCAGCCATTCACCGGGACTAGGTTACGAGCAGTACTTC.

This clone was seen a handful of times. Compared with germline, one end of the junction differs, possibly owing to a read error. The rearrangement joins TRBV19 to TRBJ1-2; no definite D call. The germline CDR1 and CDR2 sequences are LNHDA and SQIVND (reference sequence). This CDR3 contains 15 residues. Here the CDR3 DNA reads TGTGCCAGTAGTACGGCGATCCGGTGCAGATATGCCTACACCTTC. It yields the protein CASSTAIRCRYAYTF. The full variable domain, rest sourced from reference TRBV19 and TRBJ1-2, is DGGITQSPKYLFRKEGQNVTLSCEQNLNHDAMYWYRQDPGQGLRLIYYSQIVNDFQKGDIAEGYSVSREKKESFPLTVTSAQKNPTAFYLCASSTAIRCRYAYTFGSGTRLTVV.

This clone was observed a handful of times. The rearrangement uses TRBV25-1 and TRBJ2-2; maybe TRBD1 (6 bases). Germline loops: CDR1 MGHDK, CDR2 SYGVNS. V was shortened by 6 bases and J by 11 bases, with 16 bases between the two germline ends. This CDR3 spans 13 amino acids. CDR3 residues: CASRPQGTDELFF. CDR3 sequence (DNA): TGTGCCAGCAGGCCTCAGGGGACCGATGAGCTGTTTTTT. Together with reference TRBV25-1 and TRBJ2-2, the CDR3 gives the full variable domain: EADIYQTPRYLVIGTGKKITLECSQTMGHDKMYWYQQDPGMELHLIHYSYGVNSTEKGDLSSESTVSRIRTEHFPLTLESARPSHTSQYLCASRPQGTDELFFGEGSRLTVL.

This clone was recorded at least ten times. V and J are TRBV7-2 and TRBJ2-5, with D possibly matching TRBD2 (6 bases). The CDR3 runs to 14 residues. V was cut by 4 bases and J by 7 bases, with 16 bases left in between. Germline-derived CDR1 and CDR2 are SGHTA and FQGNSA. The CDR3 DNA is TGTGCCAGCAGCTCCTCCCTCGGGGGAGGGACCCAGTACTTC. Its translation is CASSSSLGGGTQYF.

In regard to this clone: This may be a read error, as it is one base from a much larger clone. Other DNA sequences in the sample encode the same CDR3. The chain employs TRBV29-1 and TRBJ1-2; D is undetermined. This CDR3 comprises 15 residues. Per the germline V gene, CDR1 is SQVTM and CDR2 is ANQGSEA. CDR3 sequence: CSVQERRVSVSGYTF. The CDR3 bases are TGCAGCGTTCAAGAACGAAGGGTTTCGGTTTCTGGCTACACCTTC.

This clone is termed medium-sized. The J gene is TRBJ1-1, the V gene TRBV11-2; a weak D match, TRBD1 (6 bases). V dropped 4 bases and J dropped 1 base, with 13 bases sitting between them. The CDR3 has 15 residues. CDR1 SGHAT and CDR2 FQNNGV come from the germline V gene. This CDR3 is CASSSAGTSNTEAFF. The CDR3 DNA reads TGTGCCAGCAGCTCCGCCGGGACATCGAACACTGAAGCTTTCTTT. The whole variable domain, filled in from reference TRBV11-2 and TRBJ1-1, reads EAGVAQSPRYKIIEKRQSVAFWCNPISGHATLYWYQQILGQGPKLLIQFQNNGVVDDSQLPKDRFSAERLKGVDSTLKIQPAKLEDSAVYLCASSSAGTSNTEAFFGQGTRLTVV.

Relative to its sample, this clone is medium-sized (0.01 to 0.1%). The chain employs TRBV30 and TRBJ1-6; no reliable D call. With 8 bases removed from V and 9 bases from J, the gap between germline ends came to 14 bases. CDR3 length: 12 amino acids. CDR1 and CDR2 from the germline V gene are GTSNPN and SVGIG (reference sequence). The CDR3 bases are TGTGCCGTGGGAGCCCAGCGTTCACCCCTCCACTTT. It is translated as CAVGAQRSPLHF.

This clone was found many times. The chain carries TRBV18 and TRBJ1-5; D is perhaps TRBD1 (5 bases). Trimming took off 4 bases at V and 5 bases at J, with 6 bases between the two ends. This CDR3 comprises 12 residues. Germline V gene lookup returns CDR1 KGHSH and CDR2 LQKENI. The CDR3 DNA follows: TGTGCCAGCTCACTGACAGATCAGCCCCAGCATTTT. Protein: CASSLTDQPQHF.

This clone has a handful of counts. One end of the junction is discordant with germline, which a read error may explain. V and J are TRBV19 and TRBJ2-7, with 9 bases lining up with TRBD2. Germline CDR1 is LNHDA and CDR2 is SQIVND (reference sequence). The CDR3 consists of 15 residues. Here the CDR3 reads CASSIGVSGGYDQYF. The CDR3 DNA sequence: TGTGCCAGTAGTATAGGCGTAAGCGGGGGGTACGATCAGTACTTC.

At least ten counts were recorded for this clone. The chain recombines TRBV7-3 with TRBJ2-6; D is perhaps TRBD1 (6 bases). The CDR3 extends over 17 amino acids. CDR1 SGHTA and CDR2 FQGTGA come from the germline V gene. The V gene lost 3 bases and the J gene lost 1 base, with 13 bases spanning the gap. The CDR3 region is CASSLYRADSGANVLTF. The CDR3 region has the DNA TGTGCCAGCAGCTTGTACAGGGCAGATTCTGGGGCCAACGTCCTGACTTTC.

This rearrangement joins TRBV12-3 or TRBV12-4 to TRBJ2-1, with 7 bases identical to TRBD1. This CDR3 is built from 15 residues. Unmatched junction bases numbered 11, after V lost 6 bases and J lost 6 bases. The CDR3 reads CASSFRQGVRNEQFF. CDR3 DNA sequence: TGTGCCAGCAGCTTCAGACAGGGAGTGCGCAATGAGCAGTTCTTC.

The chain joins TRBV5-5 to TRBJ1-1, with D possibly being TRBD1 (5 bases). The germline V gene encodes CDR1 SGHKS and CDR2 YYEKEE (reference sequence). Trimming removed 0 bases at V and 5 bases at J, with 11 bases between. This CDR3 is 14 amino acids long. In DNA form, the CDR3 reads TGTGCCAGCAGCTTGGCAGGGAGGGAAACTGAAGCTTTCTTT. Translation: CASSLAGRETEAFF.

This clone appeared a few times. The chain has TRBV9 and TRBJ2-1; D gene uncertain. This CDR3 has 13 residues. The germline V gene has CDR1 SGDLS and CDR2 YYNGEE. Trimming pared 4 bases from V and 7 bases from J, leaving 12 bases between. The CDR3: CASSQGQLNEQFF. The CDR3 DNA reads as TGTGCCAGCAGCCAAGGCCAGTTAAATGAGCAGTTCTTC.

This clone was seen repeatedly, ten times or more. The rearrangement joins TRBV7-6 to TRBJ1-1; D call uncertain. Trimming removed 4 bases from V and 0 bases from J, with 9 bases in between. The CDR3 is 14 residues long. CDR1 and CDR2 (germline): SGHVS, FNYEAQ. CDR3 protein: CASSSDTLNTEAFF. In DNA, the CDR3 is TGTGCCAGCAGCTCCGACACCTTGAACACTGAAGCTTTCTTT.